This T cell receptor (beta chain) was sequenced during a study of beta chain features in type 1 diabetes (dated by TCRdb to 2016 to 2018). About the investigation overall: Patients and healthy donors did not differ in mean age, gender distribution, total cell number or subset yield. A total of roughly 100 million sorted cells were examined across all samples, and RNA yield correlated strongly with the number of cells per subset. In the study, recently diagnosed type 1 diabetes patients and matched healthy donors were compared on the TCRB repertoires of their sorted circulating CD4+ T cell subsets. Regulatory and stem cell-like memory subsets were isolated from only 8 patients and about eight healthy donors, whereas naive and central memory subsets came from all 30 or so donors.

The High Capacity cDNA Reverse Transcription Kit was used to reverse transcribe all of the isolated RNA, meaning that expressed TCRB transcripts were what got sequenced. Deep immunoSEQ sequencing was applied to naive, central memory and regulatory T cell samples, giving an average of about 3.4 million total reads per sample. After sorted cells were lysed in RLT buffer, RNA was extracted with DNase-treated RNeasy Micro or Mini kits, with the choice depending on cell number. To prevent cross-contamination, every cell subset was processed on its own, while patient and healthy donor samples were processed together. The immunoSEQ multiplex PCR was used to amplify TCRB sequences from cDNA, yielding 87-bp fragments that span the CDR3 region. Sequencing of the amplicons was performed on the Illumina HiSeq platform. Regarding the original processing steps: PCR bias was corrected computationally using synthetic template baselines, and reads within Hamming distance 2 were collapsed, with unmergeable singletons discarded. By aligning reads against IMGT, V, D and J genes, CDR3 length, and insertions or deletions at six rearrangement sites were assigned. Clonotype counts were normalized to sorted cell number within each subset before computing true diversity and Gini coefficients with the tcR R package. The overlap coefficient, calculated on TCRB nucleotide sequences, was used to measure repertoire sharing. TCRdb's version of the immuneACCESS table is confined to in-frame rearrangements and falls short of the full clone set. An unresolved V gene accounts for under half of the shortfall where checked; the remainder is of unknown origin. Clone size and the V and J calls come from that table; the DNA yielded D and trimming. The table for this sample lists roughly 150,000 clones; around 8.6% of them were counted only once. Clones ranked in the top ten supply over 0.5% of the sample.

Each donor gave one peripheral blood draw, averaging around 0.11 L, which was collected into heparinised tubes. Naive, central memory, regulatory and stem cell-like memory CD4+ T cells were sorted on a BD FACSAria II using a panel including CD45RO, CCR7, CD25, CD127, CD95 and CD27. All sorted populations exceeded 95% purity. PBMCs were separated immediately by Lymphoprep density gradient centrifugation and were stained directly, without being cultured. To minimize batch effects, samples were stained and sorted in pairs, one healthy donor with one patient per experiment. Results the study describes overall, beyond this receptor: The naive, central memory and regulatory TCRB repertoires appeared to resemble one another more closely among patients than among healthy donors. HLA sub-analyses involved small numbers of individuals, so any influence of HLA type on TCRB rearrangement remained unresolved. At VDJ recombination sites, patients with type 1 diabetes made fewer insertions and deleted more nucleotides, a pattern implying thymic rearrangement abnormalities. Because cDNA was sequenced instead of genomic DNA, highly expressing activated cells could be over-represented, though the groups showed no difference in activation or CD3 levels. A moderate but significant shortening of TCRB CDR3 length was observed in type 1 diabetes patients in all four CD4+ subsets. PCR might favor shorter templates, but patient and control samples were amplified and corrected together, so any skew would affect both groups equally.

From the cysteine through the phenylalanine, the CDR3 covers 13 amino acids. Just CDR3 DNA is preserved here, 39 bases in frame from base 1. For this chain, trimming is 4 bases at the V end and 3 bases at the J end, and the number of junction bases without a gene match is 0. CDR1 and CDR2 (SQVTM, ANQGSEA) derive from the germline V gene. A remark on this clone: No cognate antigen has been identified for it. No much larger clonotype is one base removed from it; base qualities were not supplied.

The material sequenced was central memory CD4+ T cells from blood. The V and J segments used are TRBV29-1 and TRBJ1-4; 9 bases in between match TRBD1. The sequence came from a woman under 30 with type 1 diabetes. CDR3 sequence: CSVGDRANEKLFF. At the DNA level, the sequence is TGCAGCGTTGGGGACAGGGCTAATGAAAAACTGTTTTTT.